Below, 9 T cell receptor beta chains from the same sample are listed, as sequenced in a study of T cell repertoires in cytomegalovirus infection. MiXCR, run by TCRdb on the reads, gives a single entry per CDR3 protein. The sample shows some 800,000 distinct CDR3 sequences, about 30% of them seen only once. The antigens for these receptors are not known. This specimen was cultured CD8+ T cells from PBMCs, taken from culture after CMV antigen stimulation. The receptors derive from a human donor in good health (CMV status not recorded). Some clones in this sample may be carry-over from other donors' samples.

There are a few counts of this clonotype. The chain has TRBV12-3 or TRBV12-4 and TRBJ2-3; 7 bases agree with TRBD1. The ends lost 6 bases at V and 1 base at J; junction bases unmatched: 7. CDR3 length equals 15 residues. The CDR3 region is CASSPTGKGTDTQYF. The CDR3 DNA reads TGTGCCAGCAGCCCGACAGGGAAAGGCACAGATACGCAGTATTTT.

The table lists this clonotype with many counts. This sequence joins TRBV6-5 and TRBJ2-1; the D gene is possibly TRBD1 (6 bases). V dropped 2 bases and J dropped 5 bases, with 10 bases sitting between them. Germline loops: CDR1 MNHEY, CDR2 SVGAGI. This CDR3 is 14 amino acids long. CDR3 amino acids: CASSYRTANNEQFF. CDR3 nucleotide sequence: TGTGCCAGCAGTTACCGGACAGCAAACAATGAGCAGTTCTTC.

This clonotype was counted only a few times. The CDR3 DNA is TGTGCCAGCAGTCCCGGGACGCCTGCTCTCTATGGCTACACCTTC. Its translation is CASSPGTPALYGYTF. This chain joins TRBV12-3 or TRBV12-4 and TRBJ1-2; possibly TRBD1 for D (5 bases). The V end was cut by 5 bases, the J end by 4 bases, with 17 bases between. The length of the CDR3 is 15 residues.

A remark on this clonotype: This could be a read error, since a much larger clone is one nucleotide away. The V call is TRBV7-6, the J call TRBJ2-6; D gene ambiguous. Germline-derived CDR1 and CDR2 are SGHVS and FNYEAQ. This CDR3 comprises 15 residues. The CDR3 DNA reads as TGTGTCAGCAGCCTTAGGGATGCTGGGGCCAACGTCCTGACTTTC. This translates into CVSSLRDAGANVLTF.

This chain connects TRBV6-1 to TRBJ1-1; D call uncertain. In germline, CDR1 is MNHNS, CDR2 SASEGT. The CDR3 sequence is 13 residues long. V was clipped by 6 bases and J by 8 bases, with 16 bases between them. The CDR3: CASSPVWTNEAFF. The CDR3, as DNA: TGTGCCAGCAGCCCCGTGTGGACGAACGAAGCTTTCTTT.

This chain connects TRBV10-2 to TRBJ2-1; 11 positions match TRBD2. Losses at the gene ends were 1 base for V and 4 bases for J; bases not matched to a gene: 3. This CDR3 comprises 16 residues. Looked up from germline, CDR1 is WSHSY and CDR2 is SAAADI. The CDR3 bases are TGCGCCAGCAGTGAGTTGGGACTAGCGGAGTACAATGAGCAGTTCTTC. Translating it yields CASSELGLAEYNEQFF.

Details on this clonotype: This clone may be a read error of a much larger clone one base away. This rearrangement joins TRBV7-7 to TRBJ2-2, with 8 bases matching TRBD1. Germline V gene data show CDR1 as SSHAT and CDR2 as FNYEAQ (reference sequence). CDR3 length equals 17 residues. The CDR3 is CASSLSLTGAGTGELFF. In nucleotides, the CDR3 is TGTGCTAGCAGCTTATCCCTGACAGGGGCCGGCACCGGGGAGCTGTTTTTT.

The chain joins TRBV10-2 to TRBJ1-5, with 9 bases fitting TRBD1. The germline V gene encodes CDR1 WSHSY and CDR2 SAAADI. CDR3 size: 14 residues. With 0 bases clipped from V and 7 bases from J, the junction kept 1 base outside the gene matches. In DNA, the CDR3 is TGCGCCAGCAGTGAGTCTGGGACAGGGCAGCCCCAGCATTTT. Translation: CASSESGTGQPQHF.

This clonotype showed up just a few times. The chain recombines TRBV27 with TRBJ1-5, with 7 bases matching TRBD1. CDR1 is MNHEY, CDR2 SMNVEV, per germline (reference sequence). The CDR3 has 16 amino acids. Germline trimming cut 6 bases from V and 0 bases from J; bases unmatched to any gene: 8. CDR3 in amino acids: CASRAIQGNSNQPQHF. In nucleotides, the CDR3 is TGTGCCAGCAGGGCAATACAGGGGAATAGCAATCAGCCCCAGCATTTT.